This record concerns one TCR beta chain sequence. This entry comes from a study of T cell changes during pregnancy in multiple sclerosis. Libraries were prepared by immunoSEQ multiplex PCR; TCRdb keeps only in-frame clonotypes and omits some of them. The repertoire holds around 56,000 clones, around nine tenths seen once, with roughly 1.8% in the top ten. The CDR3 spans 16 residues. With 1 base clipped from V and 7 bases from J, the junction kept 11 bases outside the gene matches. Looked up from germline, CDR1 is MGHRA and CDR2 is YSYEKL. Sequencing used peripheral blood, obtained after pregnancy. The chain couples TRBV4-1 to TRBJ1-2; 8 bases match TRBD1. This clonotype was sampled from a female donor with multiple sclerosis, enrolled in a pregnancy study. The CDR3 protein is CASSQGRTGLGGGYTF. The CDR3, as DNA: TGCGCCAGCAGCCAAGGAAGGACAGGGTTAGGAGGTGGCTACACCTTC.